Listed below are T cell receptor beta chains from one sample, sequenced in a study of blood T cell repertoires in COVID-19. The repertoire was sequenced with immunoSEQ multiplex PCR; TCRdb's copy has only in-frame clones and lacks some. Of around 230,000 clones in the sample, 65% to 85% were seen once. The sample taken for sequencing was peripheral blood. The receptors were gathered from a woman at least 80 years old with acute or convalescent COVID-19. Both conserved end residues are part of each CDR3. Fields, in order: clone size, V gene, J gene, D gene, CDR3 DNA, CDR3 protein. The D gene is left open where the match is weak. Clone size appears in some rows only: once, few, many, or a class for an expanded clone.

clone size: .
V gene: TRBV4-1
J gene: TRBJ2-4
D gene: TRBD2
CDR3 DNA: TGCGCCAGCAGCCAAGGATTCCGGGACCTTAGCGGGAACATTCAGTACTTC
CDR3 protein: CASSQGFRDLSGNIQYF

clone size: .
V gene: TRBV4-2
J gene: TRBJ2-7
D gene: TRBD1
CDR3 DNA: TGTGCCAGCAGCCTCGGACAGGCAGCTTACGAGCAGTACTTC
CDR3 protein: CASSLGQAAYEQYF

clone size: .
V gene: TRBV6-5
J gene: TRBJ1-4
D gene: .
CDR3 DNA: TGTGCCAGCAAAGTGTCGACAGATGAAAAACTGTTTTTT
CDR3 protein: CASKVSTDEKLFF

clone size: .
V gene: TRBV6-5
J gene: TRBJ2-2
D gene: TRBD1
CDR3 DNA: TGTGCCAGCAGCGTGGACAGGTTGACCGGGGAGCTGTTTTTT
CDR3 protein: CASSVDRLTGELFF

clone size: once
V gene: TRBV28
J gene: TRBJ1-1
D gene: TRBD1
CDR3 DNA: TGTGCCAGCAGTTTTGATCCAGGGGGTCTTTCTGAAGCTTTCTTT
CDR3 protein: CASSFDPGGLSEAFF

clone size: few
V gene: TRBV14
J gene: TRBJ2-7
D gene: .
CDR3 DNA: TGTGCCAGCAGCCGAACACTAGCTATCTACGAGCAGTACTTC
CDR3 protein: CASSRTLAIYEQYF

clone size: .
V gene: TRBV5-1
J gene: TRBJ2-5
D gene: TRBD1
CDR3 DNA: TGCGCCAGCAGCTTGGCCGGGGGACAGGGGATCGAGACCCAGTACTTC
CDR3 protein: CASSLAGGQGIETQYF

clone size: .
V gene: TRBV10-3
J gene: TRBJ2-7
D gene: .
CDR3 DNA: TGTGCCATCAGTGAGAGGGGGGGGGCGGACAGCGAGCAGTACTTC
CDR3 protein: CAISERGGADSEQYF

clone size: .
V gene: TRBV3-1/TRBV3-2
J gene: TRBJ1-4
D gene: .
CDR3 DNA: TGTGCCAGCAGCCAAGGTGCGGGGAATGGGTATGAAAAACTGTTTTTT
CDR3 protein: CASSQGAGNGYEKLFF

clone size: .
V gene: TRBV6-5
J gene: TRBJ1-1
D gene: .
CDR3 DNA: TGTGCCAGCATCCCTGCGACAGGTTCCACTGAAGCTTTCTTT
CDR3 protein: CASIPATGSTEAFF

clone size: .
V gene: TRBV21-1
J gene: TRBJ1-1
D gene: .
CDR3 DNA: TGTGCCAGCAGCAAAGTTAGGACAGGTCAGATAGTGAACACTGAAGCTTTCTTT
CDR3 protein: CASSKVRTGQIVNTEAFF

clone size: .
V gene: TRBV4-2
J gene: TRBJ2-1
D gene: TRBD2
CDR3 DNA: TGTGCCAGCAGCCAAGACCAGCGGGGGGGTTACAATGAGCAGTTCTTC
CDR3 protein: CASSQDQRGGYNEQFF

clone size: .
V gene: TRBV5-1
J gene: TRBJ2-7
D gene: .
CDR3 DNA: TGCGCCAGCAGCTTGGGTCCCCTCAAGGTACAACGCGGGATCACCTACGAGCAGTACTTC
CDR3 protein: CASSLGPLKVQRGITYEQYF

clone size: few
V gene: TRBV5-1
J gene: TRBJ2-1
D gene: TRBD2
CDR3 DNA: TGCGCCAGCAGCCCAGCGGGGATTCATGAGCAGTTCTTC
CDR3 protein: CASSPAGIHEQFF

clone size: .
V gene: TRBV6-1
J gene: TRBJ1-3
D gene: .
CDR3 DNA: TGTGCCAGCAGTGAGCAGGGATCGGACACCATATATTTT
CDR3 protein: CASSEQGSDTIYF

clone size: .
V gene: TRBV5-1
J gene: TRBJ2-3
D gene: TRBD1
CDR3 DNA: TGCGCCAGCAGGATGGGACAGAACACAGATACGCAGTATTTT
CDR3 protein: CASRMGQNTDTQYF

clone size: .
V gene: TRBV6-5
J gene: TRBJ1-1
D gene: .
CDR3 DNA: TGTGCCAGCTCCACAGCTCCGAACACTGAAGCTTTCTTT
CDR3 protein: CASSTAPNTEAFF

clone size: .
V gene: TRBV3-1/TRBV3-2
J gene: TRBJ2-3
D gene: TRBD2
CDR3 DNA: TGTGCCAGCAGCCAAGCTCTAGCGGGGGTTTCCCTCACAGATACGCAGTATTTT
CDR3 protein: CASSQALAGVSLTDTQYF

clone size: .
V gene: TRBV5-4
J gene: TRBJ1-2
D gene: .
CDR3 DNA: TGTGCCAGCTCGGACCGGGGAACTAATGGCTACACCTTC
CDR3 protein: CASSDRGTNGYTF

clone size: few
V gene: TRBV7-8
J gene: TRBJ2-5
D gene: .
CDR3 DNA: TGTGCCAGCAGCTTAAGTCTTGGCCAACGGACCCAGTACTTC
CDR3 protein: CASSLSLGQRTQYF

clone size: .
V gene: TRBV14
J gene: TRBJ2-2
D gene: TRBD2
CDR3 DNA: TGTGCCAGCAGCCAAGATTCAGGACTAGTATCCACCGGGGAGCTGTTTTTT
CDR3 protein: CASSQDSGLVSTGELFF

clone size: .
V gene: TRBV5-5
J gene: TRBJ1-1
D gene: TRBD1
CDR3 DNA: TGTGCCAGCAGCTTGGTTACAGGGGCGATGAACACTGAAGCTTTCTTT
CDR3 protein: CASSLVTGAMNTEAFF

clone size: .
V gene: TRBV18
J gene: TRBJ2-5
D gene: TRBD1
CDR3 DNA: TGTGCCAGCTCACAGGGGGCAGAGACCCAGTACTTC
CDR3 protein: CASSQGAETQYF

clone size: .
V gene: TRBV30
J gene: TRBJ2-1
D gene: TRBD1
CDR3 DNA: TGTGCCTGGAGTGTACCCGACAGGGATGAGCAGTTCTTC
CDR3 protein: CAWSVPDRDEQFF